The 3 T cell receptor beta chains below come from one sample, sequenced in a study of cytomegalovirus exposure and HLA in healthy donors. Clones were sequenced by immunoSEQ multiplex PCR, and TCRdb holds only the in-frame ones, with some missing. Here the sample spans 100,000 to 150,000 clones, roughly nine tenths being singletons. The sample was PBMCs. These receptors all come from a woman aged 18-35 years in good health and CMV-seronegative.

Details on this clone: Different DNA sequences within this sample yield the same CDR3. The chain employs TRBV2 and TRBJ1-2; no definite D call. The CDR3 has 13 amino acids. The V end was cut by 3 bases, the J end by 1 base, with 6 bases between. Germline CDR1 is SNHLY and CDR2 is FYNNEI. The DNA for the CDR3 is TGTGCCAGCAGTGATCGGGGTAACTATGGCTACACCTTC. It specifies CASSDRGNYGYTF.

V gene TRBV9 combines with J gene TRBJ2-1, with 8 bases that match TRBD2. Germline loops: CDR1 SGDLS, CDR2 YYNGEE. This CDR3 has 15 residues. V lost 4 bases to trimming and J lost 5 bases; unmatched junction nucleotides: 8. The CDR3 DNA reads TGTGCCAGCAGCCCCAGAGCGGGGGCGGACAATGAGCAGTTCTTC. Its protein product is CASSPRAGADNEQFF.

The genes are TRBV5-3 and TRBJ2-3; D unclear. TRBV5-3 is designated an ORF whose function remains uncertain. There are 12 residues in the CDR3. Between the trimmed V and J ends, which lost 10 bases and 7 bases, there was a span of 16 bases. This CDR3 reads CASTPETNTQYF. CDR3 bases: TGTGCCTCAACCCCAGAAACGAATACGCAGTATTTT.